The text below deals with one T cell receptor beta chain. This clonotype was detected many times. The antigen it binds to is not known. Nothing much larger sits one base from this clone, and base qualities are not available. Sequenced on an Illumina MiSeq. TCRdb passed the public sequencing reads through fastp at Q25 and MiXCR, retaining productive beta sequences. Records with the same CDR3 protein are collapsed into one entry carrying the most frequent genes and DNA. The sample data list fewer than 80,000 distinct CDR3 sequences, and 21% of these were observed just once. The ten largest clonotypes hold 2% to 2.5% of the sample. CDR1 MDHEN and CDR2 SYDVKM are derived from the germline V gene. A distance of 8 bases separates the germline ends of V and J, which lose 2 bases and 6 bases respectively. From the cysteine up to the phenylalanine, the CDR3 has a length of 13 residues. Just CDR3 DNA is preserved here, 39 bases in frame from base 1.

This sample is part of a study of lung T cells in sarcoidosis with Löfgren's syndrome (dated by TCRdb to 2016 to 2017). Some background on the complete study: Sarcoidosis was characterized as a granulomatous, predominantly pulmonary disease marked by accumulation of CD4+ T cells in bronchoalveolar lavage fluid. The repertoire analyses focused on Löfgren's syndrome patients. Findings and caveats that apply to the study as a whole: Analysis of alphabeta pairing showed that TRAV12-1 paired preferentially with TRBV2, and the TCRs formed by this pairing showed CDR3 homology. Recognition of a sarcoidosis-associated antigen was only suggested, and the antigen itself remained putative and was not identified. In Lofgren's syndrome patients, relative to control subjects, TRAV12-1 and TRBV2 were reported to be the most expanded V gene segments. Multiple Lofgren's syndrome patients were reported to share TRAV12-1 and TRBV2 CDR3 motifs, a finding that suggests public CD4+ TCR repertoires.

This sequence was found in a human donor with sarcoidosis (Löfgren's syndrome or another form), or a control subject (not recorded which). The sequence is built from TRBV28 and TRBJ1-5; no D gene is confidently identified. The sample was CD4+ T cells from PBMCs. In nucleotides, the sequence is TGTGCCAGCAGTTTACTAGGTCCTCAGCCCCAGCATTTT. It encodes CASSLLGPQPQHF.